Listed below are T cell receptor beta chains from one sample, sequenced in a study of blood T cell repertoires in COVID-19. Clones were sequenced by immunoSEQ multiplex PCR, and TCRdb holds only the in-frame ones, with some missing. Of about 220,000 clones in the sample, just under 85% were seen once. Source material: PBMCs or T cells enriched from blood (not recorded which). These receptors were taken from a woman aged 40 to 50 with acute COVID-19. CDR3s include the opening cysteine and the closing phenylalanine or tryptophan. The order of the fields is clone size, J gene, D gene, V gene, CDR3 DNA, CDR3 protein. A D gene is named only where the DNA matches it firmly. Part of the rows lack a size; the others show once, few, many or a class for expanded clones.

>once|TRBJ2-4|.|TRBV19
TGTGCCAGTAGGGCGCGGGCCCAATCCAAAAACATTCAGTACTTC
CASRARAQSKNIQYF
>.|TRBJ2-2|.|TRBV18
TGTGCCAGCTCACCAACCAGGGAGAACACCGGGGAGCTGTTTTTT
CASSPTRENTGELFF
>few|TRBJ1-2|.|TRBV2
TGTGCCAGCAGCCGAGCCCAAACCTATGGCTACACCTTC
CASSRAQTYGYTF
>.|TRBJ1-1|TRBD1|TRBV5-5
TGTGCCAGCAGCTTCAGGGACAGGGGGAACACTGAAGCTTTCTTT
CASSFRDRGNTEAFF
>.|TRBJ1-1|.|TRBV18
TGTGCCAGCTCACCCTACGTCCTAGGGGACACTGAAGCTTTCTTT
CASSPYVLGDTEAFF
>once|TRBJ2-3|TRBD2|TRBV28
TGTGCCAGCAGTTTATGGGCTAGCGGGAGCGCAAGTACTGTTCGAGATACGCAGTATTTT
CASSLWASGSASTVRDTQYF
>.|TRBJ1-1|TRBD1|TRBV28
TGTGCCAGCAGTCTCGGGACAGCTGGCGCGAACACTGAAGCTTTCTTT
CASSLGTAGANTEAFF
>.|TRBJ1-2|.|TRBV10-3
TGTGCCATCAGGGGGGGGGCTGATGGCTACACCTTC
CAIRGGADGYTF
>few|TRBJ2-7|TRBD1|TRBV6-2/TRBV6-3
TGTGCCAGCAGTTACCTCGGGACAGGGGTGCGCGAGCAGTACTTC
CASSYLGTGVREQYF
>.|TRBJ2-7|.|TRBV15
TGTGCCACCAGCAGAGATATCGCCTACGAGCAGTACTTC
CATSRDIAYEQYF
>few|TRBJ1-1|.|TRBV10-1
TGCGCCAGCAGTGAGATGGGAGGAACTGAAGCTTTCTTT
CASSEMGGTEAFF
>.|TRBJ2-7|TRBD2|TRBV9
TGTGCCAGCAGCGTAGGCAGTAGCGGGACCCTAAGCTCCTACGAGCAGTACTTC
CASSVGSSGTLSSYEQYF
>.|TRBJ1-2|.|TRBV7-2
TGTGCCAGCGGCTGGGCCGGACAGCAATACTATGGCTACACCTTC
CASGWAGQQYYGYTF
>.|TRBJ1-2|TRBD1|TRBV30
TGTGCCTGGAGTCCGGGACAGATCTACACTAACTATGGCTACACCTTC
CAWSPGQIYTNYGYTF
>.|TRBJ1-3|.|TRBV21-1
TGTGCCAGCAGCAAATTTGGGACAGGGTATTTTACTGGAAACACCATATATTTT
CASSKFGTGYFTGNTIYF
>.|TRBJ1-4|TRBD1|TRBV5-1
TGCGCCAGCAGCTTGCAGGGCGTATTCCGGGACAGGGGAGAGAAACTGTTTTTT
CASSLQGVFRDRGEKLFF
>.|TRBJ2-6|.|TRBV3-1/TRBV3-2
TGTGCCAGCAGCCTCCTCTCTGGGGCCAACGTCCTGACTTTC
CASSLLSGANVLTF
>once|TRBJ2-1|TRBD1|TRBV14
TGTGCCAGCAGCCAAGGCAGGGGGCGAGTCGATGAGCAGTTCTTC
CASSQGRGRVDEQFF
>.|TRBJ1-1|.|TRBV29-1
TGCAGCGTTGCCAAGGGGCCGAACACTGAAGCTTTCTTT
CSVAKGPNTEAFF
>.|TRBJ2-1|TRBD2|TRBV30
TGTGCCTGGAGTCCCCTAGCGGGACCTTACAATGAGCAGTTCTTC
CAWSPLAGPYNEQFF
>.|TRBJ1-4|.|TRBV4-1
TGCGCCAGCAGCCAATTTTTCAGGGAGGGCGAAAAACTGTTTTTT
CASSQFFREGEKLFF
>.|TRBJ2-1|TRBD2|TRBV7-2
TGTGCCAGCAGCTTAGGTGGTAGCGGGGGCAATGAGCAGTTCTTC
CASSLGGSGGNEQFF
>few|TRBJ1-2|.|TRBV15
TGTGCCACCAGCAGAGATGTGGAGGGCTACACCTTC
CATSRDVEGYTF
>.|TRBJ2-7|.|TRBV12-3/TRBV12-4
TGTGCCAGCAGTCGCGCTTACGAGCAGTACTTC
CASSRAYEQYF
>.|TRBJ1-1|TRBD1|TRBV6-5
TGTGCCAGCAGTTACCGTGGGACAGGGGGAAGAGCTTTCTTT
CASSYRGTGGRAFF
>once|TRBJ2-2|TRBD2|TRBV19
TGTGCCAGTAGTATTGGTCTAGCGGTTACCGGGGAGCTGTTTTTT
CASSIGLAVTGELFF
>.|TRBJ2-2|TRBD2|TRBV29-1
TGCAGCGCCCGGGTTGGTGCGGGAGACTCGAACACCGGGGAGCTGTTTTTT
CSARVGAGDSNTGELFF
>.|TRBJ1-2|.|TRBV5-4
TGTGCCACCGCCCTGGGCCCCTATGGCTACACCTTC
CATALGPYGYTF
>few|TRBJ2-5|TRBD1|TRBV14
TGTGCCAGCAGCCAGACAGGGGGCAGGGAGACCCAGTACTTC
CASSQTGGRETQYF
>.|TRBJ2-3|.|TRBV29-1
TGCAGCGTGCACCCCGGGAGCAACACAGATACGCAGTATTTT
CSVHPGSNTDTQYF
>.|TRBJ1-2|TRBD1|TRBV3-1/TRBV3-2
TGTGCCAGCAGCCAATTCTTACAGGGGGCGGGTGGCTACACCTTC
CASSQFLQGAGGYTF
>few|TRBJ2-1|TRBD2|TRBV11-2
TGTGCCAGCAGCCAAACTAGCGGGGGGGCGAATGAGCAGTTCTTC
CASSQTSGGANEQFF
>.|TRBJ1-1|TRBD1|TRBV7-9
TGTGCCAGCAGCCCCCAAGGACAGGGTGTGTGGTCTGAAGCTTTCTTT
CASSPQGQGVWSEAFF
>.|TRBJ2-1|TRBD2|TRBV11-2
TGTGCCAGCAGCTTATGGGGGGGTCGGAACAATGAGCAGTTCTTC
CASSLWGGRNNEQFF
>.|TRBJ2-3|TRBD2|TRBV28
TGTGCCAGCAGTTTATTTACTAGCGGTAGTGGCACAGATACGCAGTATTTT
CASSLFTSGSGTDTQYF
>.|TRBJ1-1|.|TRBV28
TGTGCCAGCAGTATAATCGCTATGAACACTGAAGCTTTCTTT
CASSIIAMNTEAFF
>.|TRBJ1-1|.|TRBV5-6
TGTGCCAGCAGTTCCGGGGAGGGGGTGGCTTTCTTT
CASSSGEGVAFF
>.|TRBJ2-7|TRBD2|TRBV28
TGTGCCAGCAGTTCATTGGGACTAGCGGGAGGGCCCCCCTACGAGCAGTACTTC
CASSSLGLAGGPPYEQYF
>.|TRBJ2-4|.|TRBV18
TGTGCCAGCTCACCCCGAGAGGGTGTAACAAACATTCAGTACTTC
CASSPREGVTNIQYF
>once|TRBJ1-2|.|TRBV4-2
TGTGCCAGCAGTCGACAGTTTACTAACTATGGCTACACCTTC
CASSRQFTNYGYTF
>few|TRBJ2-7|TRBD1|TRBV9
TGTGCCAGCAACCCGGCAGGGGGAGCCTACGAGCAGTACTTC
CASNPAGGAYEQYF
>.|TRBJ2-7|.|TRBV6-5
TGTGCCAGCGGGCTCAGGGTCGGCGAGCAGTACTTC
CASGLRVGEQYF
>.|TRBJ2-3|TRBD2|TRBV3-1/TRBV3-2
TGTGCCAGCAGCCAATTAACTAGCGGGAGAAGACGCACAGATACGCAGTATTTT
CASSQLTSGRRRTDTQYF
>.|TRBJ1-2|.|TRBV6-5
TGTGCCAGCAGCCATGCATCGGCGGTCGGCTACACCTTC
CASSHASAVGYTF
>.|TRBJ2-1|TRBD1|TRBV11-3
TGTGCCAGCAGCTTCCTACAGGGGAATGAGCAGTTCTTC
CASSFLQGNEQFF
>.|TRBJ2-2|.|TRBV27
TGTGCCAGCAGTTTATCCCCCGAGACCGGGGAGCTGTTTTTT
CASSLSPETGELFF
>.|TRBJ1-2|.|TRBV28
TGTGCCAGCACCGGGAATCTTAACTATGGCTACACCTTC
CASTGNLNYGYTF